This TCR beta chain was obtained from a study of cytomegalovirus exposure and HLA in healthy donors. Clones were read by immunoSEQ multiplex PCR, and TCRdb kept only the in-frame ones, dropping some. The sample consists of 160,000 or so clones, roughly 84% of them appearing once. This receptor was taken from a man under 40 in good health and CMV-seropositive. The specimen sequenced was PBMCs.

The CDR3 DNA sequence: TGTGCCAGCAGTGAGGAAGAGCAGTTCTTC. This translates into CASSEEEQFF. The V call is TRBV28, the J call TRBJ2-1; no reliable D call. The length of the CDR3 is 10 residues. Germline CDR1 is MDHEN and CDR2 is SYDVKM. The ends were cut back, 5 bases at V and 10 bases at J, with 6 bases in the middle.